This T cell receptor beta chain was obtained from a study of blood T cell repertoires in COVID-19. In the study overall: Both acute and convalescent COVID-19 samples were obtained from the United States, Italy and Spain.

The protocol was immunoSEQ multiplex PCR, while the TCRdb copy is restricted to in-frame clones and leaves out a portion. The repertoire holds approximately 110,000 clones, with 74% as singletons. It was during active infection that Seattle patients were enrolled and then longitudinally followed. The V gene's germline CDR1 is MNHEY and CDR2 SVGAGI. This CDR3 is 15 amino acids long. V gave up 0 bases and J gave up 6 bases, with 14 bases separating them. The receptor's source is a man older than 75 with COVID-19, enrolled during active disease. The sequencing input was peripheral blood. The rearrangement joins TRBV6-5 to TRBJ2-5; maybe TRBD2 (6 bases). CDR3 DNA: TGTGCCAGCAGTTACTCCCAGGGAGGAAGAAAGACCCAGTACTTC. It encodes CASSYSQGGRKTQYF.